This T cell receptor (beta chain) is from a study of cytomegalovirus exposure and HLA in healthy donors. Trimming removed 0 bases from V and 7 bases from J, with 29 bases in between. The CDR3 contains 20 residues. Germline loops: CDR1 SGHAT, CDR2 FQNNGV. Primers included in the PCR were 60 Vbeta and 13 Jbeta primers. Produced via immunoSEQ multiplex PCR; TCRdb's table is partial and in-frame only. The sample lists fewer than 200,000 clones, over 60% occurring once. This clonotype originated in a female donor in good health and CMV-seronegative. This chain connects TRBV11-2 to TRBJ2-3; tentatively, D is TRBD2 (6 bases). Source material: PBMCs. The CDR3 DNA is TGTGCCAGCAGCTTAGAGCCTCCGACGGCCGCCCGCGGGAACTGGCATACGCAGTATTTT. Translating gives CASSLEPPTAARGNWHTQYF.